The rows below give T cell receptor beta chains drawn from one sample of a study of T-cell reconstitution after alpha-beta-depleted transplantation in children. One entry per CDR3 protein, called by TCRdb with MiXCR from the PCR reads. The profile shows over 100,000 distinct CDR3 sequences, approximately 6% of them singletons. This sample comprised PBMCs, mostly from graft donor cells, obtained 60 days after TCRalphabeta/CD19-depleted stem cell transplant. These TCRs come from a female patient between 2 and 15 years old who had a stem cell transplant for Fanconi anemia, so the T cells may come from the graft donor. CDR3s include the opening cysteine and the closing phenylalanine or tryptophan. A D gene is named only where the DNA matches it firmly. Clone size is not always given. Where it is, it says once, few, many or a class for expanded clones.

J gene,D gene,V gene,clone size,CDR3 protein,CDR3 DNA
TRBJ2-3,TRBD2,TRBV3-1,few,CASRRSGGAGPDTQYF,TGTGCCAGCCGGCGTAGCGGGGGGGCGGGTCCAGATACGCAGTATTTT
TRBJ2-5,NA,TRBV20-1,few,CSASLGQETQYF,TGCAGTGCTAGCCTAGGCCAAGAGACCCAGTACTTC
TRBJ2-6,NA,TRBV30,NA,CAWSPAPSGANVLTF,TGTGCCTGGAGCCCGGCCCCCTCTGGGGCCAACGTCCTGACTTTC
TRBJ2-1,TRBD2,TRBV7-2,many,CASSASSGRALNEQFF,TGTGCCAGCAGCGCATCTAGCGGGAGGGCCCTAAATGAGCAGTTCTTC
TRBJ1-2,NA,TRBV29-1,many,CSVVEGGNYGYTF,TGCAGCGTTGTAGAGGGAGGGAACTATGGCTACACCTTC
TRBJ2-3,TRBD2,TRBV20-1,many,CSALAAGGFRTDTQYF,TGCAGTGCATTGGCTGCGGGAGGATTTAGGACAGATACGCAGTATTTT
TRBJ2-6,NA,TRBV6-4,NA,CASRVGRKDGTGANVLTF,TGTGCCAGCAGAGTGGGACGCAAAGACGGGACTGGGGCCAACGTCCTGACTTTC
TRBJ2-7,TRBD2,TRBV20-1,many,CSAREGGRLYEQYF,TGCAGTGCTAGAGAAGGCGGGAGACTCTACGAGCAGTACTTC
TRBJ2-1,TRBD2,TRBV18,NA,CASSPRLLAGGPVGDEQFF,TGTGCCAGCTCACCACGGTTACTAGCGGGAGGGCCCGTCGGAGATGAGCAGTTCTTC
TRBJ2-3,NA,TRBV12-3/TRBV12-4,many,CASSLLGGALDTQYF,TGTGCCAGCAGTTTATTAGGGGGGGCGCTGGATACGCAGTATTTT
TRBJ2-4,TRBD2,TRBV29-1,many,CSVESASGSGKNIQYF,TGCAGCGTTGAGTCAGCTAGCGGGAGTGGCAAAAACATTCAGTACTTC
TRBJ2-5,NA,TRBV11-2,few,CASSPRGLETQYF,TGTGCCAGCAGCCCGCGGGGGCTGGAGACCCAGTACTTC
TRBJ2-1,TRBD1,TRBV6-4,many,CASSDSWAGGTYNEQFF,TGTGCCAGCAGTGACTCGTGGGCAGGGGGTACCTACAATGAGCAGTTCTTC
TRBJ2-7,NA,TRBV18,few,CASSPETPISYEQYF,TGTGCCAGCTCACCAGAGACACCCATCTCCTACGAGCAGTACTTC
TRBJ1-2,NA,TRBV12-3/TRBV12-4,many,CASSNSYGYTF,TGTGCCAGCAGTAACAGCTATGGCTACACCTTC
TRBJ1-4,TRBD1,TRBV18,NA,CASSPLGQGYEKLFF,TGTGCCAGCTCACCACTCGGACAGGGGTATGAAAAACTGTTTTTT
TRBJ2-1,NA,TRBV30,many,CAWSVGRENEQFF,TGTGCCTGGAGTGTCGGCAGGGAAAATGAGCAGTTCTTC
TRBJ2-5,NA,TRBV9,many,CASSVDAPGALKETQYF,TGTGCCAGCAGCGTAGATGCCCCGGGAGCTTTAAAAGAGACCCAGTACTTC
TRBJ2-1,NA,TRBV7-2,NA,CASSRGLSNEQFF,TGTGCCAGCAGCCGGGGACTCTCCAATGAGCAGTTCTTC
TRBJ2-2,TRBD1,TRBV7-6,NA,CASSLGQPFLGELFF,TGTGCCAGCAGCTTGGGACAGCCCTTCCTCGGGGAGCTGTTTTTT
TRBJ2-2,NA,TRBV29-1,few,CSAGGNTGELFF,TGCAGCGCTGGAGGGAACACCGGGGAGCTGTTTTTT
TRBJ2-7,NA,TRBV6-6,few,CASSYSALEQYF,TGTGCCAGCAGTTACTCCGCTCTCGAGCAGTACTTC
TRBJ2-6,NA,TRBV10-3,many,CAIDDRTSSGANVLTF,TGTGCCATCGACGACAGAACGTCCTCTGGGGCCAACGTCCTGACTTTC
TRBJ2-1,TRBD2,TRBV7-9,few,CASSFTGGNEQFF,TGTGCCAGCAGCTTCACGGGAGGTAATGAGCAGTTCTTC
TRBJ2-7,TRBD2,TRBV5-1,NA,CASSRGLAEYYEQYF,TGCGCCAGCAGCCGCGGACTAGCGGAGTACTACGAGCAGTACTTC
TRBJ2-1,NA,TRBV9,NA,CASSVASGRLYNEQFF,TGTGCCAGCAGCGTAGCTTCGGGACGACTCTACAATGAGCAGTTCTTC
TRBJ1-5,TRBD1,TRBV6-5,many,CASSRRTGGQPQHF,TGTGCCAGCAGCCGTAGGACAGGGGGTCAGCCCCAGCATTTT
TRBJ1-1,NA,TRBV20-1,many,CSAVQGRTLNTEAFF,TGCAGTGCTGTTCAAGGCAGGACCCTGAACACTGAAGCTTTCTTT
TRBJ2-7,TRBD2,TRBV7-2,few,CASFPVAGGRRQYF,TGTGCCAGCTTCCCCGTAGCGGGAGGGAGGCGGCAGTACTTC
TRBJ2-3,TRBD2,TRBV11-2,many,CASSRLAGKDTQYF,TGTGCCAGCAGCCGACTAGCGGGAAAAGATACGCAGTATTTT
TRBJ2-1,TRBD2,TRBV5-4,many,CASSLFGTSGSWRLNEQFF,TGTGCCAGCAGCTTGTTTGGGACTAGCGGGAGTTGGCGGCTCAATGAGCAGTTCTTC
TRBJ2-2,TRBD2,TRBV9,few,CASSVDGLATGELFF,TGTGCCAGCAGCGTAGATGGACTAGCCACCGGGGAGCTGTTTTTT
TRBJ1-6,TRBD1,TRBV6-5,NA,CASSSSTGQGHSPLHF,TGTGCCAGCAGTTCATCCACGGGACAGGGACATTCACCCCTCCACTTT
TRBJ1-4,NA,TRBV28,many,CASSFPANNEKLFF,TGTGCCAGCAGTTTCCCGGCGAACAATGAAAAACTGTTTTTT
TRBJ2-7,NA,TRBV6-5,many,CASSSYPLADYEQYF,TGTGCCAGCAGTTCCTATCCCCTGGCAGATTACGAGCAGTACTTC
TRBJ2-5,TRBD2,TRBV5-1,NA,CASSVSSGGLETQYF,TGCGCCAGCAGCGTATCTAGCGGGGGATTGGAGACCCAGTACTTC
TRBJ2-7,TRBD1,TRBV6-1,NA,CASSRTGQGGHEQYF,TGTGCCAGCAGCAGGACGGGACAGGGGGGCCACGAGCAGTACTTC
TRBJ2-5,TRBD2,TRBV4-1,many,CASSQESRRGVRETQYF,TGCGCCAGCAGCCAAGAAAGCAGGCGGGGGGTCCGGGAGACCCAGTACTTC
TRBJ2-1,TRBD2,TRBV20-1,once,CSFWVAGSSSYNEQFF,TGCAGTTTCTGGGTAGCGGGATCCAGCTCCTACAATGAGCAGTTCTTC
TRBJ2-5,TRBD1,TRBV10-3,NA,CAISEWTGEETQYF,TGTGCCATCAGTGAGTGGACAGGGGAGGAGACCCAGTACTTC
TRBJ2-7,NA,TRBV6-1,many,CASSEAFLAGSYEQYF,TGTGCCAGCAGTGAAGCTTTCCTCGCAGGTTCCTACGAGCAGTACTTC
TRBJ2-7,NA,TRBV20-1,NA,CSATGVQWGSYEQYF,TGCAGTGCTACAGGGGTCCAGTGGGGCTCCTACGAGCAGTACTTC
TRBJ2-3,TRBD2,TRBV18,many,CASRLTLAETDTQYF,TGTGCCAGCCGCTTAACACTAGCGGAGACAGATACGCAGTATTTT
TRBJ1-2,NA,TRBV5-1,NA,CASSLQIGGSSGYTF,TGCGCCAGCAGCTTGCAAATCGGAGGCAGCTCTGGCTACACCTTC
TRBJ2-7,NA,TRBV27,many,CASSLDFEGVYEQYF,TGTGCCAGCAGTTTAGATTTTGAGGGAGTCTACGAGCAGTACTTC
TRBJ2-7,TRBD1,TRBV20-1,NA,CSARRQGGEQYF,TGCAGTGCCCGCCGACAGGGGGGCGAGCAGTACTTC
TRBJ2-5,NA,TRBV7-9,NA,CASSLASTNQETQYF,TGTGCCAGCAGCTTAGCATCAACCAACCAAGAGACCCAGTACTTC
TRBJ2-1,TRBD1,TRBV5-1,many,CASSDLRQGEQFF,TGCGCCAGCAGCGACCTTAGACAGGGTGAGCAGTTCTTC
TRBJ2-5,TRBD2,TRBV20-1,many,CSASVASGTEETQYF,TGCAGTGCTTCTGTCGCTAGCGGGACAGAAGAGACCCAGTACTTC
TRBJ2-1,TRBD2,TRBV4-2,NA,CASSPGLANMLSYNEQFF,TGTGCCAGCAGCCCGGGACTAGCGAATATGTTATCCTACAATGAGCAGTTCTTC
TRBJ2-2,NA,TRBV24-1,many,CATSDLARYGELFF,TGTGCCACCAGTGATTTGGCCCGATACGGGGAGCTGTTTTTT
TRBJ1-4,NA,TRBV29-1,many,CSVVAGAEKLFF,TGCAGCGTTGTGGCAGGGGCGGAAAAACTGTTTTTT
TRBJ1-2,NA,TRBV18,many,CASSPQGAYGYTF,TGTGCCAGCTCGCCTCAGGGCGCCTATGGCTACACCTTC
TRBJ1-1,NA,TRBV2,many,CASRAGALNTEAFF,TGTGCCAGCAGGGCAGGGGCTTTGAACACTGAAGCTTTCTTT
TRBJ2-3,NA,TRBV7-6,few,CASSPSDYTQYF,TGTGCCAGCAGCCCGTCAGACTATACGCAGTATTTT
TRBJ2-1,NA,TRBV6-6,many,CASRERIEQFF,TGTGCCAGCAGAGAACGTATTGAGCAGTTCTTC
TRBJ2-7,NA,TRBV9,many,CASSVDQGGEQYF,TGTGCCAGCAGCGTAGACCAAGGGGGCGAGCAGTACTTC
TRBJ2-3,TRBD1,TRBV7-6,few,CASSLGSLQGTQYF,TGTGCCAGCAGCTTAGGTAGTTTACAGGGGACGCAGTATTTT
TRBJ1-5,NA,TRBV28,once,CASSFGLMSQPQHF,TGTGCCAGCAGTTTTGGCCTAATGAGTCAGCCCCAGCATTTT
TRBJ2-7,NA,TRBV7-9,few,CASSLSANAHTYEQYF,TGTGCCAGCAGCTTAAGTGCTAATGCTCATACCTACGAGCAGTACTTC